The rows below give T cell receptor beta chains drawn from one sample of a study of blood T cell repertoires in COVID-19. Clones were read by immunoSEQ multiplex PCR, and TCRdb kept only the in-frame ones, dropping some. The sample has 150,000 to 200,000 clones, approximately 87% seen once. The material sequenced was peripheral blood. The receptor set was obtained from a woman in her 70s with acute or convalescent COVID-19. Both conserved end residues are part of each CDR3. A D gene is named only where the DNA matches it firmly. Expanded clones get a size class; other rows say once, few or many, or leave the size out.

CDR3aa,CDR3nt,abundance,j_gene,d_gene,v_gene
CASSFGTGAYEQFF,TGTGCCAGCAGCTTCGGAACAGGGGCCTATGAGCAGTTCTTC,-,TRBJ2-1,TRBD1,TRBV5-6
CASSARVGNSPLHF,TGTGCCAGCAGCGCCAGGGTTGGGAATTCACCCCTCCACTTT,-,TRBJ1-6,-,TRBV5-8
CASSHREGWVMNTEAFF,TGTGCCAGCAGCCACAGGGAGGGATGGGTAATGAACACTGAAGCTTTCTTT,-,TRBJ1-1,-,TRBV9
CASSKDRGSNYGYTF,TGTGCCAGCAGTAAAGACAGGGGTTCCAACTATGGCTACACCTTC,-,TRBJ1-2,TRBD1,TRBV27
CASSQRRGSPLHF,TGTGCCAGCAGCCAACGGCGGGGATCACCCCTCCACTTT,once,TRBJ1-6,-,TRBV5-6
CASSPRQGSNSPLHF,TGTGCCAGCTCACCGAGACAGGGTAGTAATTCACCCCTCCACTTT,-,TRBJ1-6,TRBD1,TRBV18
CASRGDSYNSPLHF,TGTGCCAGTAGAGGGGACAGCTATAATTCACCCCTCCACTTT,-,TRBJ1-6,TRBD1,TRBV19
CASGTGQGADEAFF,TGTGCTAGTGGAACGGGACAGGGGGCCGATGAAGCTTTCTTT,-,TRBJ1-1,TRBD1,TRBV12-5
CASSPQTQYYGYTF,TGTGCCAGCAGCCCCCAGACACAATACTATGGCTACACCTTC,-,TRBJ1-2,-,TRBV7-2
CASSFAQGASGANVLTF,TGTGCCAGCAGCTTCGCCCAGGGGGCGTCTGGGGCCAACGTCCTGACTTTC,-,TRBJ2-6,TRBD1,TRBV5-4
CASSPQGKGSYEQYF,TGTGCCAGCAGCCCGCAGGGTAAGGGTTCCTACGAGCAGTACTTC,once,TRBJ2-7,-,TRBV7-2
CASSRGASGSSDTQYF,TGCGCCAGCAGCCGGGGGGCTAGCGGGAGTTCGGATACGCAGTATTTT,once,TRBJ2-3,TRBD2,TRBV4-3
CASSVGTVYSNQPQHF,TGTGCCAGCAGTGTCGGGACAGTTTATAGCAATCAGCCCCAGCATTTT,-,TRBJ1-5,TRBD1,TRBV6-1
CASSFGSETQYF,TGTGCCAGCAGCTTTGGGAGTGAGACCCAGTACTTC,-,TRBJ2-5,-,TRBV5-6
CASSALLARQETQYF,TGTGCCAGCAGCGCCCTTCTAGCGAGACAAGAGACCCAGTACTTC,-,TRBJ2-5,-,TRBV2
CASSFGTGQGYGYTF,TGCGCCAGCAGCTTCGGGACGGGACAGGGGTATGGCTACACCTTC,-,TRBJ1-2,TRBD1,TRBV5-1
CASTRTAATYEQYF,TGTGCCAGCACCCGGACAGCCGCTACCTACGAGCAGTACTTC,-,TRBJ2-7,-,TRBV9
CASSYSSGGYSYNEQFF,TGTGCCAGCAGTTACTCGTCGGGGGGTTACTCCTACAATGAGCAGTTCTTC,-,TRBJ2-1,TRBD2,TRBV6-2/TRBV6-3
CASSVIAGGFANTGELFF,TGTGCCAGCAGCGTAATAGCGGGAGGGTTCGCGAACACCGGGGAGCTGTTTTTT,-,TRBJ2-2,TRBD2,TRBV9
CASMVAGGNEQYF,TGCGCCAGCATGGTGGCAGGGGGCAACGAGCAGTACTTC,-,TRBJ2-7,TRBD1,TRBV10-2
CASSLEGKAGRNPSYEQYF,TGTGCCAGCAGCTTAGAGGGGAAAGCCGGCAGAAACCCTTCCTACGAGCAGTACTTC,once,TRBJ2-7,-,TRBV13
CASSWREGPHEQFF,TGTGCCAGCAGTTGGCGGGAGGGCCCCCATGAGCAGTTCTTC,-,TRBJ2-1,TRBD2,TRBV6-2/TRBV6-3